This entry is about one T cell receptor (beta chain). The repertoire was sequenced with immunoSEQ multiplex PCR; TCRdb's copy has only in-frame clones and lacks some. The sample lists nearly 400,000 clones; about 89% were seen once. This sample is part of a study of Ad26.COV2.S vaccination and SARS-CoV-2 variants. The treatment is: roughly 18 received Ad26.COV2.S at low or high dose, single or two shots; about five received placebo; per-sample allocation not given. Sampling took place 63 days after the first vaccine or placebo injection. The V gene lost 0 bases and the J gene lost 6 bases, with 15 bases spanning the gap. This CDR3 spans 16 amino acids. Germline-derived CDR1 and CDR2 are SGDLS and YYNGEE.

The gene calls are TRBV9 and TRBJ2-2; the D call may be TRBD1 or TRBD2 (7 bases each). Sequenced material: peripheral blood, taken in a trial of Ad26.COV2.S vaccine versus placebo. The TCR originated in a person aged 18-60 years who received the Ad26.COV2.S COVID-19 vaccine or a placebo. CDR3 nucleotides: TGTGCCAGCAGCGTAGTGGGAGGGGGCAGAGCCGGGGAGCTGTTTTTT. Protein: CASSVVGGGRAGELFF.